This TCR beta chain was profiled in a study of shared clonotypes between healthy human individuals. The data were produced by immunoSEQ multiplex PCR, yet TCRdb's version contains in-frame clones alone and is incomplete. This table holds 550,000 to 700,000 clones, 73% found once. In the case of this clone: Other nucleotide sequences in the sample specify the same CDR3.

This CDR3 is 14 amino acids long. Trimming took 0 bases from V and 2 from J, leaving 5 bases between them. CDR1 is MGHRA, CDR2 YSYEKL, per germline. Sequenced material: memory CD4+ T cells sorted from blood. Sample subset: CD45RA-negative fraction. The rearrangement uses TRBV4-1 and TRBJ1-5; TRBD1 might be the D (5 bases). This TCR was sampled from a woman in her thirties in good health. The CDR3 spells CASSQEGGNQPQHF. DNA of the CDR3: TGCGCCAGCAGCCAAGAAGGGGGCAATCAGCCCCAGCATTTT.